This T cell receptor beta chain was sequenced in a study of shared clonotypes between healthy human individuals. Libraries were prepared by immunoSEQ multiplex PCR; TCRdb keeps only in-frame clonotypes and omits some of them. Of 640,000 or so clones listed, approximately 79% were seen once; the top ten hold less than 2%. The CDR3 runs to 15 residues. Germline V gene sequence: CDR1 MNHNS, CDR2 SASEGT. Losses at the gene ends were 4 bases for V and 0 bases for J; bases not matched to a gene: 5. Material: memory CD4+ T cells sorted from blood. The subset: CD45RA-negative fraction. The chain carries TRBV6-1 and TRBJ2-7; 8 bases are a match to TRBD1. This clonotype was sampled from a woman in her 30s in good health. The DNA of the CDR3 is TGTGCCAGCAGTGGCGCCGGGACAGGCTCCTACGAGCAGTACTTC. This sequence encodes CASSGAGTGSYEQYF.